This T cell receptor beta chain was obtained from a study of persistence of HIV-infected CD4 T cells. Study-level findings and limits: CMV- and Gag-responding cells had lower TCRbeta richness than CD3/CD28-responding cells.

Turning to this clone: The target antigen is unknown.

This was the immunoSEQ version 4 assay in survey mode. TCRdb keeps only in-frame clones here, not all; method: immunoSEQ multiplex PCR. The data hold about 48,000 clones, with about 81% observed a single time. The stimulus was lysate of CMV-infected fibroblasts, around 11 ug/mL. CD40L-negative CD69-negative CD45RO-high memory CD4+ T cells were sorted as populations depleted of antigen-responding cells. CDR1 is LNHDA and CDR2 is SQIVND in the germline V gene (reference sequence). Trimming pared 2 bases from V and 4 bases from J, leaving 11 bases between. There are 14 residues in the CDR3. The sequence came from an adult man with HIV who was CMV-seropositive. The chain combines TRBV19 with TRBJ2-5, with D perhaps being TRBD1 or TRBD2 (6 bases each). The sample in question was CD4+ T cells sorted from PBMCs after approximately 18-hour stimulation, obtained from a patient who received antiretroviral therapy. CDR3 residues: CASSIRGRRETQYF. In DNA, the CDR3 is TGTGCCAGTAGTATACGGGGGCGAAGAGAGACCCAGTACTTC.